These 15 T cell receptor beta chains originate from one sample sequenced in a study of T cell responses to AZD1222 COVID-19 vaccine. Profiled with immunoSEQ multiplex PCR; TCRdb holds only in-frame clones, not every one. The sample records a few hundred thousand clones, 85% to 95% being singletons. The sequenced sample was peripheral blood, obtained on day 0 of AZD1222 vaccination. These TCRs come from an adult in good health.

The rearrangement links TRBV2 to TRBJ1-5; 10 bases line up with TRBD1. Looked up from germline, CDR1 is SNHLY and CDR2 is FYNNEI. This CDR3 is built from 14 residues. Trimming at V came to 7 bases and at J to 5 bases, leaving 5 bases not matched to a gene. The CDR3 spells CASKGDRGDQPQHF. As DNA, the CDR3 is TGTGCCAGCAAAGGGGACAGGGGAGATCAGCCCCAGCATTTT.

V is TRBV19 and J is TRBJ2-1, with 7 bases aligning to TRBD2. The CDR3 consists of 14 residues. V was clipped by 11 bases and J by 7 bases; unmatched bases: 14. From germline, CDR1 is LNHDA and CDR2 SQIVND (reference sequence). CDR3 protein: CASSLGLAVNEQFF. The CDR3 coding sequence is TGTGCCTCTTCTCTTGGGCTAGCGGTAAATGAGCAGTTCTTC.

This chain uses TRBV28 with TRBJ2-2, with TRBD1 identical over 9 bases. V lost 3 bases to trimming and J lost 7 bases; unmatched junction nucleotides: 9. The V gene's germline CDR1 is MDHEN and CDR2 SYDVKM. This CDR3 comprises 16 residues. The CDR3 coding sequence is TGTGCCAGCAGTTTCCCCGGGACAGGGTACGGCGGGGAGCTGTTTTTT. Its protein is CASSFPGTGYGGELFF.

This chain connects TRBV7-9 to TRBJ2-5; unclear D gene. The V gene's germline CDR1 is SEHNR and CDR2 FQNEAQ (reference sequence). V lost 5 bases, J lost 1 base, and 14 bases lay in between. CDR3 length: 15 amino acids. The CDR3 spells CASSHNSRLQETQYF. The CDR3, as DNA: TGTGCCAGCAGCCACAACTCGCGGCTCCAAGAGACCCAGTACTTC.

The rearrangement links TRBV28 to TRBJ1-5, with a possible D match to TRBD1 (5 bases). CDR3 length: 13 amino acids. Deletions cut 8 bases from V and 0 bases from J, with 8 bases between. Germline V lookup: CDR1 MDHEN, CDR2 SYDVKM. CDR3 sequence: CASRDFSNQPQHF. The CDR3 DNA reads TGTGCCAGCCGGGACTTTAGCAATCAGCCCCAGCATTTT. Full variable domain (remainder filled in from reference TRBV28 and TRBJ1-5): DVKVTQSSRYLVKRTGEKVFLECVQDMDHENMFWYRQDPGLGLRLIYFSYDVKMKEKGDIPEGYSVSREKKERFSLILESASTNQTSMYLCASRDFSNQPQHFGDGTRLSIL.

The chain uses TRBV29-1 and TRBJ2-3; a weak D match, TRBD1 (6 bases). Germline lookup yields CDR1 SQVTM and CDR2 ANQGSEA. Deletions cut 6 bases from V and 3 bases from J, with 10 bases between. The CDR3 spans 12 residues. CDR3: CSVGDKTDTQYF. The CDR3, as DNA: TGCAGCGTGGGGGACAAAACAGATACGCAGTATTTT.

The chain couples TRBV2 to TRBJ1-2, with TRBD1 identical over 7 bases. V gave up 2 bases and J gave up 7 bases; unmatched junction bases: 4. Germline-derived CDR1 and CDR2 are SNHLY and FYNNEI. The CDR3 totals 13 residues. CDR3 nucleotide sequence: TGTGCCAGCAGTGAAAGGGGGCGCGGTGGCTACACCTTC. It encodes CASSERGRGGYTF. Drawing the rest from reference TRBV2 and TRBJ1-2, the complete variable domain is EPEVTQTPSHQVTQMGQEVILRCVPISNHLYFYWYRQILGQKVEFLVSFYNNEISEKSEIFDDQFSVERPDGSNFTLKIRSTKLEDSAMYFCASSERGRGGYTFGSGTRLTVV.

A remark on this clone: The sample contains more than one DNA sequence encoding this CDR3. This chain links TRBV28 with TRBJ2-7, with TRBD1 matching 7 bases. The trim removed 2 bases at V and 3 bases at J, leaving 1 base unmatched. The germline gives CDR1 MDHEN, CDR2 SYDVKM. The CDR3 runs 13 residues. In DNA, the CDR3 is TGTGCCAGCAGTTTAGGGGACAGCTACGAGCAGTACTTC. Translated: CASSLGDSYEQYF.

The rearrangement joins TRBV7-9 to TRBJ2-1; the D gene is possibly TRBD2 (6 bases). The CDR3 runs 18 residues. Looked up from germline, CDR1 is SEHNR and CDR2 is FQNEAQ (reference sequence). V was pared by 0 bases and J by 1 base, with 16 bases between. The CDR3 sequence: CASSLALGGRRSYNEQFF. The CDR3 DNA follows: TGTGCCAGCAGCTTAGCCCTGGGAGGCCGGAGGTCCTACAATGAGCAGTTCTTC. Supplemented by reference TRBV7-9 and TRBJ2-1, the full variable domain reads DTGVSQNPRHKITKRGQNVTFRCDPISEHNRLYWYRQTLGQGPEFLTYFQNEAQLEKSRLLSDRFSAERPKGSFSTLEIQRTEQGDSAMYLCASSLALGGRRSYNEQFFGPGTRLTVL.

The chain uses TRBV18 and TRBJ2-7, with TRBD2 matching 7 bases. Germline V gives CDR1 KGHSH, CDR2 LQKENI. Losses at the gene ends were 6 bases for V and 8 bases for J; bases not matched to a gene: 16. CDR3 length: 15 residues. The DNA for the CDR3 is TGTGCCAGCTCTCCCGCTAGCGGACCTACATGGCAGCAGTACTTC. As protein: CASSPASGPTWQQYF.

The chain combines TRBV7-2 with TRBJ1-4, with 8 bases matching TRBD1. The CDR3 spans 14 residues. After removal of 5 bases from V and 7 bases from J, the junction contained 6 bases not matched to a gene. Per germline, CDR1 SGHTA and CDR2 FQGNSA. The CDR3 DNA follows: TGTGCCAGCAGCGACCAGGGGGCCAGTGAAAAACTGTTTTTT. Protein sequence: CASSDQGASEKLFF.

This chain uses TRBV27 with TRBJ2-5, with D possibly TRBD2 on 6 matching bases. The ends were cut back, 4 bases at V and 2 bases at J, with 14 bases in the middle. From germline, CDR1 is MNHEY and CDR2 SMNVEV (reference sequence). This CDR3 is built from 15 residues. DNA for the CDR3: TGTGCCAGCAGTTCAAACGGGGACTCTCAAGAGACCCAGTACTTC. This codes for CASSSNGDSQETQYF.

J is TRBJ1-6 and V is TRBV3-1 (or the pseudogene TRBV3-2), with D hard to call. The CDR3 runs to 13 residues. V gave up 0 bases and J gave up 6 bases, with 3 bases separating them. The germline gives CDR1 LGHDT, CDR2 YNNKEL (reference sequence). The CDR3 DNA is TGTGCCAGCAGCCAAGAGAGTAATTCACCCCTCCACTTT. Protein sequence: CASSQESNSPLHF.

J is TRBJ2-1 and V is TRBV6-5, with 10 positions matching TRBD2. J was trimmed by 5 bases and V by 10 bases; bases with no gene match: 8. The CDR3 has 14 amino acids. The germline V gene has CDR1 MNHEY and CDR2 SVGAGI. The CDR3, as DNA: TGTGCCACCCGGCCCAGCGGGGGGGACAATGAGCAGTTCTTC. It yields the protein CATRPSGGDNEQFF.

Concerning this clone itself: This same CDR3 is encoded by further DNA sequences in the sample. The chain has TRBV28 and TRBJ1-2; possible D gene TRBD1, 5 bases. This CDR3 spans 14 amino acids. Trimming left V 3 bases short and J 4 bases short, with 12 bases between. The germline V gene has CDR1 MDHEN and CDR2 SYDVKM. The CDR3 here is CASSLGQAFYGYTF. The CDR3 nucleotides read TGTGCCAGCAGTTTGGGGCAGGCCTTCTATGGCTACACCTTC.